The sequence of this T cell receptor beta chain was determined in a study of blood T cells in healthy people across ages. Isolating PBMCs gave at least 6 million of these cells per sample. Primers used in a second PCR of roughly 6 to 12 cycles were a sample-barcoded 5' primer and a J-beta primer mix. Template switching added a 12-random-nucleotide identifier to every cDNA molecule. TCRdb analysed the 5' RACE reads with MiXCR anew, one entry per CDR3 protein. Here the sample spans 1.5 million to 2 million distinct CDR3 sequences, about 50% being singletons. This clonotype was recorded once. Antigen specificity is unknown. V was pared by 1 base and J by 0 bases, with 17 bases between. The CDR3 runs to 17 residues. The germline V gene encodes CDR1 SQVTM and CDR2 ANQGSEA. Study results and limitations: Estimated diversity across one million T cells was deemed an underestimate. Whereas aged donors had fewer naive CD4+ cells, long-lived donors had more of them and higher diversity.

Sample: blood. This clonotype was sampled from a woman between 35 and 50 years old in good health. V and J are TRBV29-1 and TRBJ2-3, with D possibly called TRBD1 or TRBD2 (5 bases each). As DNA, the CDR3 is TGCAGCGTTGAAGGGTTTCCGGGGCAGGGAAGCACAGATACGCAGTATTTT. Protein: CSVEGFPGQGSTDTQYF.